The sequence of this TCR beta chain was determined in a study of blood T cell repertoires in COVID-19. Turning to the study itself: Samples came from the United States, Italy and Spain, spanning acute and convalescent COVID-19. Sample material is recorded as cDNA or gDNA derived from T cells, B-cell-depleted T cells, or PBMCs.

Per the germline V gene, CDR1 is SGHVS and CDR2 is FQNEAQ. This CDR3 has 16 amino acids. With V trimmed by 2 bases and J by 4 bases, 6 bases remained unmatched. Per the authors' pipeline: Nucleated cell counts were estimated from reference gene primer amplification. The protocol was immunoSEQ multiplex PCR, while the TCRdb copy is restricted to in-frame clones and leaves out a portion. The V and J calls and clone size come from that table; D and trimming were worked out from the DNA. The sample shows roughly 120,000 clones, more than 70% of them seen only once. This clonotype was sampled from a human donor in a cohort sampled during active COVID-19. The sequenced sample was peripheral blood. The genes are TRBV7-8 and TRBJ2-3; 10 bases are shared with TRBD2. The CDR3, as DNA: TGTGCCAGCAGCTTAAGCAGCGGGGGGGCTGCAGATACGCAGTATTTT. Its protein product is CASSLSSGGAADTQYF.